The rows below give T cell receptor beta chains drawn from one sample of a study of blood T cells in healthy people across ages. One entry per CDR3 protein, called by TCRdb with MiXCR from the 5' RACE reads. Of approximately 1.5 million distinct CDR3 sequences listed, 30% to 40% were seen once; the top ten hold roughly 10%. Source material: blood. These receptors were taken from a woman aged 25 to 39 in good health. Each CDR3 is given with its conserved first and last residue. A D gene is named only where the DNA matches it firmly. Expanded clones get a size class; other rows say once, few or many, or leave the size out.

cdr3_aa | cdr3_nt | j_call | d_call | clone_size | v_call
CASSLAGTSVSYEQYF | TGTGCCAGCAGTTTAGCTGGGACTAGCGTCTCCTACGAGCAGTACTTC | TRBJ2-7 | TRBD2 | few | TRBV27
CASSYGQGGPYEQYF | TGTGCCAGCAGTTACGGACAGGGTGGGCCCTACGAGCAGTACTTC | TRBJ2-7 | TRBD1 | few | TRBV5-6
CASQNDWNTEAFF | TGTGCCAGCCAAAACGACTGGAACACTGAAGCTTTCTTT | TRBJ1-1 | NA | few | TRBV5-6
CASSRDAGEEAFF | TGTGCCAGCAGCCGGGACGCAGGGGAAGAAGCTTTCTTT | TRBJ1-1 | NA | few | TRBV3-1
CASSVVGGRDEQFF | TGTGCCAGCAGCGTAGTGGGCGGGAGGGATGAGCAGTTCTTC | TRBJ2-1 | TRBD2 | few | TRBV9
CASGSGQVLGEQYF | TGTGCCAGCGGGTCCGGACAGGTCCTGGGCGAGCAGTACTTC | TRBJ2-7 | TRBD1 | few | TRBV28
CSGLRQGGFWNTEAFF | TGCAGCGGATTGAGACAGGGAGGGTTTTGGAACACTGAAGCTTTCTTT | TRBJ1-1 | TRBD1 | NA | TRBV29-1
CSARDWTSNQPQHF | TGCAGTGCTAGAGATTGGACTAGCAATCAGCCCCAGCATTTT | TRBJ1-5 | NA | NA | TRBV20-1
CASSSGASLSYGYTF | TGCGCCAGCAGCTCCGGGGCTTCTTTATCCTATGGCTACACCTTC | TRBJ1-2 | NA | NA | TRBV5-1
CSASEGATNYGYTF | TGCAGTGCTAGCGAGGGAGCAACGAACTATGGCTACACCTTC | TRBJ1-2 | NA | NA | TRBV20-1
CASSPGPDQETQYF | TGTGCCAGCAGCCCCGGACCGGACCAAGAGACCCAGTACTTC | TRBJ2-5 | NA | NA | TRBV5-4
CSASGTSTDTQYF | TGCAGTGCTAGTGGTACTAGCACAGATACGCAGTATTTT | TRBJ2-3 | NA | few | TRBV20-1
CSASWDGYTF | TGCAGTGCTAGTTGGGACGGCTACACCTTC | TRBJ1-2 | NA | few | TRBV20-1
CASSQVGANSEQFF | TGCGCCAGCAGCCAAGTCGGAGCTAACAGTGAGCAGTTCTTC | TRBJ2-1 | NA | NA | TRBV4-1
CASSVTDVLTDTQYF | TGCGCCAGCAGCGTGACGGACGTCCTCACAGATACGCAGTATTTT | TRBJ2-3 | NA | few | TRBV5-1
CASSLVQNSPLHF | TGTGCCAGCAGCTTAGTACAAAATTCACCCCTCCACTTT | TRBJ1-6 | NA | few | TRBV7-9
CASSENVNTEAFF | TGTGCCAGCAGTGAGAACGTGAACACTGAAGCTTTCTTT | TRBJ1-1 | NA | NA | TRBV6-1
CSASGGGPVDYEQYF | TGCAGTGCTAGTGGAGGAGGGCCGGTAGACTACGAGCAGTACTTC | TRBJ2-7 | NA | NA | TRBV20-1
CASTRKGAGELYGYTF | TGTGCCAGCACCCGGAAAGGGGCAGGGGAACTTTATGGCTACACCTTC | TRBJ1-2 | NA | few | TRBV5-6
CATSDPDRGQTQYF | TGTGCCACCAGTGATCCGGACAGGGGTCAGACCCAGTACTTC | TRBJ2-5 | TRBD1 | NA | TRBV24-1
CSAPRAGSGGYTF | TGCAGTGCTCCTAGGGCAGGGTCAGGGGGCTACACCTTC | TRBJ1-2 | NA | NA | TRBV20-1
CAISADTDTQYF | TGTGCCATCAGTGCGGACACAGATACGCAGTATTTT | TRBJ2-3 | NA | many | TRBV10-3
CSALGFNDILMNTEAFF | TGCAGTGCTTTGGGCTTCAACGATATACTAATGAACACTGAAGCTTTCTTT | TRBJ1-1 | NA | NA | TRBV20-1
CASSLLVGGEETQYF | TGTGCCAGCAGTCTTCTCGTCGGGGGAGAAGAGACCCAGTACTTC | TRBJ2-5 | NA | few | TRBV12-3/TRBV12-4
CASSYQREGGEQFF | TGTGCCAGCAGTTACCAGCGGGAGGGCGGTGAGCAGTTCTTC | TRBJ2-1 | TRBD2 | many | TRBV6-2/TRBV6-3
CASSPSRPENGLFEKLFF | TGTGCCAGCAGCCCCAGTAGACCAGAGAACGGCTTATTTGAAAAACTGTTTTTT | TRBJ1-4 | NA | few | TRBV5-5
CASSSVNADTQYF | TGCGCCAGCAGCTCCGTTAATGCAGATACGCAGTATTTT | TRBJ2-3 | NA | NA | TRBV5-1
CASSQLGTRNYEQYF | TGTGCCAGCAGCCAGCTCGGGACGAGGAACTACGAGCAGTACTTC | TRBJ2-7 | NA | few | TRBV13
CASSFQGAHETQYF | TGCGCCAGCAGCTTTCAAGGCGCCCATGAGACCCAGTACTTC | TRBJ2-5 | NA | NA | TRBV5-1
CASSDWGRTHKGYTF | TGTGCCAGCAGTGACTGGGGGAGGACGCATAAGGGCTACACCTTC | TRBJ1-2 | NA | NA | TRBV25-1
CASSWGQGGDTEAFF | TGTGCCAGCAGCTGGGGACAGGGGGGTGACACTGAAGCTTTCTTT | TRBJ1-1 | TRBD1 | once | TRBV11-3
CASSFASGGFYEQYF | TGTGCCAGCAGCTTCGCTAGCGGGGGGTTCTACGAGCAGTACTTC | TRBJ2-7 | TRBD2 | NA | TRBV7-8
CSAGREVQETQYF | TGCAGTGCAGGACGAGAGGTCCAAGAGACCCAGTACTTC | TRBJ2-5 | NA | NA | TRBV20-1
CASGTLIAGTDTQYF | TGTGCCAGCGGTACATTGATAGCTGGAACAGATACGCAGTATTTT | TRBJ2-3 | NA | few | TRBV27
CASPSRPFLETEAFF | TGTGCCAGCCCCAGCAGACCCTTCTTGGAGACTGAAGCTTTCTTT | TRBJ1-1 | NA | NA | TRBV15
CASSKLAGVAGNEQFF | TGTGCCAGCAGCAAATTAGCGGGGGTCGCGGGGAATGAGCAGTTCTTC | TRBJ2-1 | NA | few | TRBV21-1
CASSFSGATGYTF | TGTGCCAGCAGTTTCTCTGGCGCCACCGGCTACACCTTC | TRBJ1-2 | NA | few | TRBV12-3/TRBV12-4
CSARDLAGGPLETQYF | TGCAGTGCTAGAGATCTAGCGGGAGGGCCGTTAGAGACCCAGTACTTC | TRBJ2-5 | TRBD2 | few | TRBV20-1
CSARDALTQASNQPQHF | TGCAGTGCTAGAGATGCGCTGACCCAGGCTAGCAATCAGCCCCAGCATTTT | TRBJ1-5 | NA | NA | TRBV20-1
CASSHRAQETQYF | TGTGCCAGCTCACACAGAGCCCAAGAGACCCAGTACTTC | TRBJ2-5 | NA | few | TRBV18
CASSQLGTVAYPYEQYF | TGTGCCAGCAGCCAACTCGGGACAGTAGCGTACCCCTACGAGCAGTACTTC | TRBJ2-7 | TRBD1 | NA | TRBV9
CASSLPGTSYGYTF | TGCGCCAGCAGCCTACCCGGGACTTCCTATGGCTACACCTTC | TRBJ1-2 | NA | NA | TRBV5-1
CSAVAGGRSNEQYF | TGCAGTGCTGTAGCGGGGGGGCGGAGTAACGAGCAGTACTTC | TRBJ2-7 | TRBD2 | NA | TRBV20-1
CSARDWAQFGEKLFF | TGCAGTGCTAGAGATTGGGCGCAGTTCGGTGAAAAACTGTTTTTT | TRBJ1-4 | NA | NA | TRBV20-1
CASSSDNANGYTF | TGCGCCAGCAGCTCAGACAACGCGAATGGCTACACCTTC | TRBJ1-2 | NA | NA | TRBV5-1
CASSREVKNTQDF | TGTGCCAGCAGTAGGGAGGTTAAAAACACTCAGGACTTC | TRBJ2-4 | NA | NA | TRBV12-3/TRBV12-4
CATSRPGERPYNEQFF | TGTGCCACCAGCAGGCCGGGGGAAAGGCCGTACAATGAGCAGTTCTTC | TRBJ2-1 | NA | few | TRBV15
CSARLAGGRGGTDTQYF | TGCAGTGCTAGACTAGCGGGGGGCAGGGGTGGCACAGATACGCAGTATTTT | TRBJ2-3 | TRBD2 | NA | TRBV20-1
CASRLTDSGYERYF | TGTGCCAGCAGGTTGACAGACTCGGGCTACGAGCGGTACTTC | TRBJ2-7 | NA | NA | TRBV6-1
CASSATTMLTNEKLFF | TGTGCCAGCAGCGCGACAACTATGCTCACTAATGAAAAACTGTTTTTT | TRBJ1-4 | NA | many | TRBV6-6
CASSGQGNLGYEQYF | TGTGCCAGCAGCGGCCAGGGGAATCTGGGCTACGAGCAGTACTTC | TRBJ2-7 | NA | few | TRBV28
CSASPGDYNTEAFF | TGCAGTGCTTCCCCAGGGGATTATAACACTGAAGCTTTCTTT | TRBJ1-1 | NA | NA | TRBV20-1
CASNLGSGNYNEQFF | TGCGCCAGCAACCTAGGGAGCGGAAACTACAATGAGCAGTTCTTC | TRBJ2-1 | NA | NA | TRBV4-1
CASSLGKGGRTEAFF | TGCGCCAGCAGCCTCGGGAAGGGAGGGAGAACTGAAGCTTTCTTT | TRBJ1-1 | NA | NA | TRBV4-1
CASSLESQLNTEAFF | TGTGCCAGCAGCTTAGAAAGTCAGTTGAACACTGAAGCTTTCTTT | TRBJ1-1 | NA | NA | TRBV7-9
CASSSGNQFAQYF | TGTGCCAGCTCCTCGGGAAATCAGTTCGCGCAGTACTTC | TRBJ2-7 | NA | NA | TRBV27
CASSLQGLYGYTF | TGTGCCAGCAGCCTACAGGGCCTCTATGGCTACACCTTC | TRBJ1-2 | NA | NA | TRBV7-9
CASSPWDSQLHGYTF | TGTGCCAGCAGCCCTTGGGACAGCCAGCTACATGGCTACACCTTC | TRBJ1-2 | TRBD1 | few | TRBV7-9
CSVEVGGQETQYF | TGCAGCGTTGAAGTCGGCGGCCAAGAGACCCAGTACTTC | TRBJ2-5 | NA | few | TRBV29-1